These 27 T cell receptor beta chains share one sample of origin, sequenced in a study of blood T cell repertoires in COVID-19. Data came from immunoSEQ multiplex PCR; TCRdb stores just in-frame clones and leaves some out. The sample lists 70,000 or so clones, approximately 83% occurring once. The sequenced sample was peripheral blood. The receptors were sampled from a man between 35 and 55 years old with COVID-19, enrolled during active disease.

The rearrangement uses TRBV5-4 and TRBJ2-3, with 7 bases that match TRBD1. There are 14 residues in the CDR3. Germline CDR1 reads SGHNT; CDR2 reads YYREEE (reference sequence). V lost 4 bases to trimming and J lost 4 bases; unmatched junction nucleotides: 6. In nucleotides, the CDR3 is TGTGCCAGCAGCACCGGACAGGAGCCAGATACGCAGTATTTT. It encodes CASSTGQEPDTQYF.

The V and J genes are TRBV10-3 and TRBJ1-1, with a possible D match to TRBD1 (6 bases). Per germline, CDR1 ENHRY and CDR2 SYGVKD. V lost 3 bases, J lost 1 base, and 12 bases lay in between. The length of the CDR3 is 15 residues. The CDR3: CAISDPGARNTEAFF. CDR3 nucleotides: TGTGCCATCAGTGACCCAGGGGCTCGGAACACTGAAGCTTTCTTT.

This sequence joins TRBV3-1 (or the pseudogene TRBV3-2) and TRBJ2-7, with TRBD1 matching 8 bases. Germline CDR1 reads LGHDT; CDR2 reads YNNKEL (reference sequence). The CDR3 sequence is 13 residues long. V was clipped by 8 bases and J by 5 bases; unmatched bases: 8. The CDR3 DNA follows: TGTGCCAGCGGAAGACAGGGGTCCCACGAGCAGTACTTC. Translating it yields CASGRQGSHEQYF.

J is TRBJ1-3 and V is TRBV6-6; 10 bases are shared with TRBD1. Germline CDR1 MNHNY, CDR2 SVGAGI (reference sequence). V was clipped by 6 bases and J by 2 bases; unmatched bases: 4. The CDR3 contains 15 residues. CDR3 in amino acids: CASRGGQGAGNTIYF. CDR3 DNA: TGTGCCAGCAGGGGCGGACAGGGGGCTGGAAACACCATATATTTT.

This chain links TRBV2 with TRBJ2-1; D unclear. The V and J ends lost 6 bases and 4 bases respectively, with 7 bases between them. The CDR3 contains 12 residues. Germline CDR1 SNHLY, CDR2 FYNNEI. CDR3 DNA: TGTGCCAGCAGCTCAGGTTACAATGAGCAGTTCTTC. Translated, it gives CASSSGYNEQFF.

The J gene is TRBJ1-1, the V gene TRBV29-1, with unresolved D. Germline V gives CDR1 SQVTM, CDR2 ANQGSEA. The CDR3 is 16 amino acids. The V and J ends lost 6 bases and 4 bases respectively, with 24 bases between them. CDR3 region: CSVNVRAHSEGTEAFF. Written as DNA, the CDR3 is TGCAGCGTCAATGTGCGGGCGCATTCGGAAGGCACTGAAGCTTTCTTT.

The chain carries TRBV10-3 and TRBJ2-3; D is possibly TRBD2 (7 bases). Germline loops: CDR1 ENHRY, CDR2 SYGVKD. This CDR3 spans 15 amino acids. V lost 6 bases to trimming and J lost 2 bases, with 15 bases between them. The CDR3 DNA follows: TGTGCCATCAGATTGGGGGGGGCGGACACAGATACGCAGTATTTT. Its protein product is CAIRLGGADTDTQYF.

The chain combines TRBV5-4 with TRBJ2-3, with 8 bases fitting TRBD2. With V trimmed by 0 bases and J by 3 bases, 3 bases remained unmatched. CDR1 and CDR2 (germline): SGHNT, YYREEE (reference sequence). This CDR3 spans 15 amino acids. The CDR3 nucleotides are TGTGCCAGCAGCTTGGACGGGGGGGCAACAGATACGCAGTATTTT. Its translation: CASSLDGGATDTQYF.

The V gene is TRBV3-1 (or the pseudogene TRBV3-2), the J gene TRBJ1-2; D unclear. The germline V gene has CDR1 LGHDT and CDR2 YNNKEL (reference sequence). Trimming cost V 8 bases and J 2 bases, with 9 bases left between them. The CDR3 sequence is 12 residues long. The CDR3 DNA sequence: TGTGCCAGCCGAGGAGGGAACTATGGCTACACCTTC. Amino acids: CASRGGNYGYTF.

The CDR3 bases are TGTGCCAGCAGTCAAACTAGTTCCGGGTCCTACGAGCAGTACTTC. Amino acid sequence: CASSQTSSGSYEQYF. The chain uses TRBV28 and TRBJ2-7; D might be TRBD2 (5 bases). This CDR3 region has 15 residues. V was trimmed by 5 bases and J by 1 base, leaving 15 bases between them. Germline V gene lookup returns CDR1 MDHEN and CDR2 SYDVKM.

CDR3 coding DNA: TGTGCCAGTAGTATAGCCCCTTCACTGAACTCACCCCTCCACTTT. Protein sequence: CASSIAPSLNSPLHF. V gene TRBV19 combines with J gene TRBJ1-6, with D unresolved. The CDR3 length is 15 residues. CDR1 is LNHDA and CDR2 is SQIVND in the germline V gene (reference sequence). V was trimmed by 1 base and J by 10 bases, leaving 14 bases between them.

The chain couples TRBV3-1 (or the pseudogene TRBV3-2) to TRBJ2-5; D remains ambiguous. Germline loops: CDR1 LGHDT, CDR2 YNNKEL (reference sequence). Trimming pared 1 base from V and 1 base from J, leaving 10 bases between. The CDR3 is made up of 15 amino acids. CDR3: CASSQVTGPQETQYF. The DNA for the CDR3 is TGTGCCAGCAGCCAAGTAACGGGTCCCCAAGAGACCCAGTACTTC.

This clone appeared a few times. This chain links TRBV4-1 with TRBJ2-5; TRBD1 aligns across 7 bases. J lost 3 bases, V lost 2 bases, and 3 bases had no gene match. CDR3 length equals 14 residues. Germline V gene lookup returns CDR1 MGHRA and CDR2 YSYEKL. The CDR3 nucleotides are TGCGCCAGCAGCCAAACCCAGGGGGAAGAGACCCAGTACTTC. The encoded protein is CASSQTQGEETQYF.

The CDR3 reads CSVRDRGQGGYTF. DNA of the CDR3: TGCAGCGTTAGGGACAGGGGGCAGGGCGGCTACACCTTC. This rearrangement joins TRBV29-1 to TRBJ1-2; 12 bases are a match to TRBD1. V lost 5 bases and J lost 8; bases outside the gene matches: 6. The CDR3 is made up of 13 amino acids. Looked up from germline, CDR1 is SQVTM and CDR2 is ANQGSEA. The whole variable domain, filled in from reference TRBV29-1 and TRBJ1-2, reads SAVISQKPSRDICQRGTSLTIQCQVDSQVTMMFWYRQQPGQSLTLIATANQGSEATYESGFVIDKFPISRPNLTFSTLTVSNMSPEDSSIYLCSVRDRGQGGYTFGSGTRLTVV.

The chain has TRBV19 and TRBJ1-2; TRBD1 agrees at 8 bases. This CDR3 spans 15 amino acids. Germline-derived CDR1 and CDR2 are LNHDA and SQIVND (reference sequence). V shed 7 bases and J 0 bases; nucleotides not matched to a gene: 7. CDR3 residues: CASTPQGAANYGYTF. The CDR3 nucleotides read TGTGCCAGTACCCCGCAGGGGGCGGCTAACTATGGCTACACCTTC.

The chain uses TRBV4-1 and TRBJ1-5; D ambiguous. The CDR3 totals 16 residues. Germline V gene data show CDR1 as MGHRA and CDR2 as YSYEKL. V shed 0 bases and J shed 0 bases, with 9 bases lying between them. The CDR3: CASSQDPDFSNQPQHF. The DNA for the CDR3 is TGCGCCAGCAGCCAAGATCCAGATTTTAGCAATCAGCCCCAGCATTTT.

The chain joins TRBV6-5 to TRBJ1-2; D is undetermined. CDR1 is MNHEY and CDR2 is SVGAGI in the germline V gene. CDR3 length equals 14 residues. V gave up 0 bases and J gave up 7 bases, with 12 bases separating them. The CDR3 DNA sequence: TGTGCCAGCAGTTACTCGCTGGGTAGAGGTGGCTACACCTTC. Protein sequence: CASSYSLGRGGYTF.

The CDR3 region has the DNA TGTGCCAGCAGCACCCAGGGACAGGGGACCGGGGAGCTGTTTTTT. It yields the protein CASSTQGQGTGELFF. The rearrangement joins TRBV21-1 to TRBJ2-2; the D segment call TRBD1 is taken from the table without a DNA check. TRBV21-1 represents a pseudogene. CDR3 length: 15 amino acids.

The chain is built from TRBV2 and TRBJ1-2; no definite D call. V lost 1 base, J lost 1 base, and 4 bases lay in between. The germline gives CDR1 SNHLY, CDR2 FYNNEI. The CDR3 is 13 amino acids. The CDR3 here is CASSEVVNYGYTF. The DNA for the CDR3 is TGTGCCAGCAGTGAAGTAGTTAACTATGGCTACACCTTC.

The chain combines TRBV3-1 (or the pseudogene TRBV3-2) with TRBJ1-2, with TRBD1 identical over 11 bases. Germline values: CDR1 LGHDT, CDR2 YNNKEL (reference sequence). The CDR3 contains 14 residues. Trimming removed 5 bases from V and 6 bases from J; junction bases left unmatched: 5. The CDR3 nucleotides read TGTGCCAGCAGCAGACAGGGACAGGGGGATGGCTACACCTTC. This sequence encodes CASSRQGQGDGYTF.

The V and J genes are TRBV30 and TRBJ1-1, with D uncertain. CDR1 is GTSNPN and CDR2 is SVGIG in the germline V gene (reference sequence). The CDR3 extends over 13 amino acids. V gave up 0 bases and J gave up 5 bases, with 10 bases separating them. The CDR3 region is CAWSVLTGTEAFF. CDR3 nucleotides: TGTGCCTGGAGTGTACTAACCGGAACTGAAGCTTTCTTT.

This chain connects TRBV5-4 to TRBJ2-7; D is possibly TRBD1 (6 bases). Trimming took off 4 bases at V and 2 bases at J, with 16 bases between the two ends. Germline assignment: CDR1 SGHNT and CDR2 YYREEE (reference sequence). The CDR3 runs to 15 residues. CDR3 coding DNA: TGTGCCAGCAGCGCTGGACAGAGAAGTCCCTACGAGCAGTACTTC. Translating it yields CASSAGQRSPYEQYF.

The V call is TRBV19, the J call TRBJ2-5; maybe TRBD2 (5 bases). Germline V CDR1 and CDR2: LNHDA, SQIVND (reference sequence). This CDR3 has 13 amino acids. The germline V and J ends were trimmed by 5 bases and 5 bases, with 12 bases remaining between them. The CDR3 sequence is CASSQTRDETQYF. DNA of the CDR3: TGTGCCAGTAGTCAAACACGGGATGAGACCCAGTACTTC.

The V call is TRBV15, the J call TRBJ1-1; a weak D match, TRBD1 (6 bases). The CDR3 extends over 14 amino acids. Germline CDR1 reads LNHNV; CDR2 reads YYDKDF (reference sequence). V dropped 0 bases and J dropped 3 bases, with 8 bases sitting between them. CDR3 amino acids: CATSREQGYTEAFF. CDR3 nucleotide sequence: TGTGCCACCAGCAGAGAACAGGGTTACACTGAAGCTTTCTTT.

The genes are TRBV9 and TRBJ2-3, with D unclear. The V and J ends lost 0 bases and 4 bases respectively, with 6 bases between them. CDR3 size: 13 residues. CDR1 and CDR2 (germline): SGDLS, YYNGEE. The CDR3 nucleotides read TGTGCCAGCAGCGTAGTATTCCCAGATACGCAGTATTTT. This encodes CASSVVFPDTQYF.

This clone occurred a few times. This chain connects TRBV3-1 (or the pseudogene TRBV3-2) to TRBJ2-2; 10 bases agree with TRBD2. The CDR3 is 16 amino acids. Germline V gene lookup returns CDR1 LGHDT and CDR2 YNNKEL (reference sequence). Trimming cost V 3 bases and J 0 bases; bases outside gene matches: 1. DNA of the CDR3: TGTGCCAGCAGCCATGGACTAGCGGCGAACACCGGGGAGCTGTTTTTT. It encodes CASSHGLAANTGELFF.

This chain connects TRBV19 to TRBJ1-5; 8 nucleotides match TRBD1. With 5 bases clipped from V and 2 bases from J, the junction kept 8 bases outside the gene matches. The CDR3 loop spans 16 amino acids. CDR1 is LNHDA and CDR2 is SQIVND in the germline V gene (reference sequence). CDR3 loop: CASSPDRVVGNQPQHF. CDR3 DNA: TGTGCCAGTAGTCCGGACAGGGTGGTAGGCAATCAGCCCCAGCATTTT. Combining the CDR3 with reference TRBV19 and TRBJ1-5 gives the whole variable domain DGGITQSPKYLFRKEGQNVTLSCEQNLNHDAMYWYRQDPGQGLRLIYYSQIVNDFQKGDIAEGYSVSREKKESFPLTVTSAQKNPTAFYLCASSPDRVVGNQPQHFGDGTRLSIL.